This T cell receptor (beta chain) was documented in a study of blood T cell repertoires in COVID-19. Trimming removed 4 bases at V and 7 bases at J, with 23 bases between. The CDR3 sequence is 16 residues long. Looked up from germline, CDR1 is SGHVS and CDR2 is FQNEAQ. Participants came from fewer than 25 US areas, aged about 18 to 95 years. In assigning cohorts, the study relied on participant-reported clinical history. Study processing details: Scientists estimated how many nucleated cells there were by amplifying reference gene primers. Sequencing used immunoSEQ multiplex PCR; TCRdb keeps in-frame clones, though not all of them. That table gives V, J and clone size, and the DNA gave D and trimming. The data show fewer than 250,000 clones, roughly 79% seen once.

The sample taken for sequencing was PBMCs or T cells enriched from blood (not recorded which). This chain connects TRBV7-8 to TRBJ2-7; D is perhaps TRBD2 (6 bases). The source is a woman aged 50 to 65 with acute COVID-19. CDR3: CASSSYPGTVAVEQYF. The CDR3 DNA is TGTGCCAGCAGCTCCTACCCCGGGACTGTGGCAGTAGAGCAGTACTTC.